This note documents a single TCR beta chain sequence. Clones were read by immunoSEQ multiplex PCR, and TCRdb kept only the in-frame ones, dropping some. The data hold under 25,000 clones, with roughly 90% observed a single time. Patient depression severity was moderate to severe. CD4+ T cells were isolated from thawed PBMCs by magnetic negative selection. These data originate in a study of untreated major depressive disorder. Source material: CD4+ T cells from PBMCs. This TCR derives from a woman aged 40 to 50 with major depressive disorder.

CDR3 in amino acids: CASSPRAGAGIQYF. DNA of the CDR3: TGTGCCAGCAGCCCACGGGCGGGGGCAGGCATTCAGTACTTC. V usage is TRBV11-2 and J usage is TRBJ2-4; D perhaps matches TRBD2 (7 bases). The CDR3 consists of 14 residues. Per germline, CDR1 SGHAT and CDR2 FQNNGV. The V and J ends lost 5 bases and 9 bases respectively, with 17 bases between them.